These T cell receptor beta chains were read from a single sample in a study of blood T cells in healthy people across ages. A single record per CDR3 protein comes from TCRdb applying MiXCR to the 5' RACE reads. The sample lists approximately 830,000 distinct CDR3 sequences, around 68% occurring once. Sequencing input: blood. These receptors were collected from a man between 25 and 39 years old in good health. CDR3s include the opening cysteine and the closing phenylalanine or tryptophan. The D gene is left open where the match is weak. Expanded clones are given a class, and other clones once, few, many or no size at all.

>TRBD1|NA|TRBJ2-7|TRBV6-2/TRBV6-3
CASGIPGQGSYEQYF
TGTGCCAGCGGAATCCCGGGACAGGGATCCTACGAGCAGTACTTC
>TRBD1|NA|TRBJ2-6|TRBV5-1
CASSLTGGASGANVLTF
TGCGCCAGCAGCTTGACAGGGGGCGCATCTGGGGCCAACGTCCTGACTTTC
>NA|NA|TRBJ2-3|TRBV20-1
CSASRGLVTDTQYF
TGCAGTGCTAGTAGGGGCCTAGTGACAGATACGCAGTATTTT
>NA|few|TRBJ2-7|TRBV18
CASSPPGTSSLFEQYF
TGTGCCAGCTCACCGCCAGGGACGTCCTCGCTCTTCGAGCAGTACTTC
>NA|NA|TRBJ1-2|TRBV20-1
CSSKGGILFPYGYTF
TGCAGTTCGAAGGGGGGAATATTATTCCCGTATGGCTACACCTTC
>TRBD1|NA|TRBJ1-6|TRBV7-2
CASSPPLGQGSPLHF
TGTGCCAGCAGCCCACCCCTGGGACAGGGTTCACCCCTCCACTTT
>NA|few|TRBJ2-7|TRBV2
CASIGYNEQYF
TGTGCCAGCATAGGTTACAACGAGCAGTACTTC
>NA|NA|TRBJ1-2|TRBV27
CASSLGLRGDGYTF
TGTGCCAGCAGTTTAGGCCTACGGGGGGACGGCTACACCTTC
>NA|NA|TRBJ1-3|TRBV4-3
CASSQDLTGRGRNTIYF
TGCGCCAGCAGCCAAGATCTAACAGGGAGAGGGAGAAACACCATATATTTT
>NA|NA|TRBJ2-6|TRBV20-1
CSGPTGLPSGANVQTF
TGCAGTGGCCCGACAGGTCTTCCCTCTGGGGCCAACGTCCAGACTTTC
>NA|few|TRBJ2-7|TRBV6-5
CASSTLSDEQYF
TGTGCCAGCAGTACCTTGTCGGACGAGCAGTACTTC
>TRBD2|NA|TRBJ2-3|TRBV20-1
CSARGLAGAQAKLTDTQYF
TGCAGTGCTCGCGGACTAGCGGGGGCCCAAGCCAAACTCACAGATACGCAGTATTTT
>TRBD1|NA|TRBJ2-7|TRBV7-2
CASRSGQGVSYEQYF
TGCGCCAGCCGATCTGGACAGGGGGTATCCTACGAGCAGTACTTC
>TRBD1|NA|TRBJ2-3|TRBV7-2
CASSLGGTGGRNTQYF
TGTGCCAGCAGCTTAGGCGGGACAGGGGGACGTAATACGCAGTATTTT
>NA|NA|TRBJ2-1|TRBV3-1
CASSHRHHGGNEQFF
TGTGCCAGCAGCCACCGACACCACGGAGGCAATGAGCAGTTCTTC
>NA|NA|TRBJ2-7|TRBV4-3
CASSQVGGVSSYEQYF
TGCGCCAGCAGCCAAGTGGGCGGGGTGAGCTCCTACGAGCAGTACTTC
>TRBD1|NA|TRBJ2-7|TRBV29-1
CSVETGTAGSYNEQYF
TGCAGCGTGGAGACAGGGACGGCTGGCTCCTACAATGAGCAGTACTTC
>NA|NA|TRBJ2-1|TRBV4-3
CASSQEGQGSWETQFF
TGCGCCAGCAGCCAAGAGGGGCAGGGGTCGTGGGAGACCCAGTTCTTC
>NA|NA|TRBJ2-3|TRBV12-3/TRBV12-4
CASSYRGGKGDTQYF
TGTGCCAGCAGTTATAGGGGGGGTAAGGGGGATACGCAGTATTTT
>NA|NA|TRBJ2-1|TRBV29-1
CSGRQSAYNEQFF
TGCAGCGGTAGACAGTCTGCCTACAATGAGCAGTTCTTC
>TRBD1|NA|TRBJ2-7|TRBV20-1
CSARGQGNYEQYF
TGCAGTGCTAGAGGACAGGGAAACTACGAGCAGTACTTC
>NA|NA|TRBJ2-5|TRBV20-1
CSASPQGETQYF
TGCAGTGCTAGCCCCCAAGGGGAGACCCAGTACTTC
>TRBD2|many|TRBJ2-1|TRBV4-2
CASSQDEGGSSYNEQFF
TGTGCCAGCAGCCAAGATGAGGGCGGGAGCTCCTACAATGAGCAGTTCTTC
>NA|NA|TRBJ2-7|TRBV5-1
CASSFRDPSSYEQYF
TGCGCCAGCAGCTTTAGAGATCCAAGCTCCTACGAGCAGTACTTC
>TRBD1|NA|TRBJ2-7|TRBV10-3
CATSEQGQGVKYF
TGTGCCACCAGTGAACAAGGACAGGGGGTGAAGTACTTC
>NA|once|TRBJ2-1|TRBV20-1
CSARDDGLGQFF
TGCAGTGCTAGGGATGACGGCCTGGGGCAGTTCTTC
>TRBD1|few|TRBJ2-7|TRBV9
CASSPRQGVHEQYF
TGTGCCAGCAGCCCCCGACAGGGCGTACACGAGCAGTACTTC
>NA|few|TRBJ2-7|TRBV9
CASSVDWQETPYEQYF
TGTGCCAGCAGCGTAGATTGGCAGGAGACTCCCTACGAGCAGTACTTC
>TRBD1|NA|TRBJ2-4|TRBV6-1
CASSRDRQNIQYF
TGTGCCAGCAGCCGGGACAGGCAAAACATTCAGTACTTC
>TRBD1|NA|TRBJ1-5|TRBV20-1
CSARDPGGQPQHF
TGCAGTGCTAGAGATCCAGGGGGTCAGCCCCAGCATTTT
>NA|NA|TRBJ2-6|TRBV6-2/TRBV6-3
CASSYSSTGANVLTF
TGTGCCAGCAGTTACTCTTCAACTGGGGCCAACGTCCTGACTTTC
>NA|NA|TRBJ2-1|TRBV30
CAWSPPSLGGGNNEQFF
TGTGCCTGGAGTCCCCCCTCGTTGGGCGGGGGCAACAATGAGCAGTTCTTC
>NA|NA|TRBJ2-5|TRBV7-2
CASSGAARGFNQETQYF
TGTGCCAGCAGCGGGGCGGCAAGGGGGTTCAACCAAGAGACCCAGTACTTC
>TRBD1|NA|TRBJ1-1|TRBV30
CAWSLTGAGLTEAFF
TGTGCCTGGAGTTTAACAGGGGCAGGTTTGACTGAAGCTTTCTTT
>NA|NA|TRBJ2-3|TRBV15
CATSRGLASDTQYF
TGTGCCACCAGCAGAGGTTTGGCGTCGGATACGCAGTATTTT
>NA|NA|TRBJ1-5|TRBV7-6
CASSLAAFESGSNQPQHF
TGTGCCAGCAGCTTAGCTGCTTTTGAAAGCGGCAGCAATCAGCCCCAGCATTTT
>TRBD2|once|TRBJ2-4|TRBV29-1
CSVGLGLAGGNIQYF
TGCAGCGTTGGATTAGGACTAGCGGGGGGAAACATTCAGTACTTC
>NA|NA|TRBJ1-6|TRBV7-4
CASSLGWRPNSPLHF
TGTGCCAGCAGCTTAGGGTGGAGACCAAATTCACCCCTCCACTTT
>TRBD2|NA|TRBJ2-1|TRBV24-1
CATSDENPSGGQSSYNEQFF
TGTGCCACCAGTGATGAAAATCCTAGCGGGGGCCAGAGCTCCTACAATGAGCAGTTCTTC
>NA|few|TRBJ2-7|TRBV10-3
CAIGPKVTRGPSGEQYF
TGTGCCATCGGGCCCAAGGTAACTCGGGGGCCCTCAGGGGAGCAGTACTTC
>NA|NA|TRBJ2-7|TRBV7-2
CASSSTRSLEQYF
TGTGCCAGCAGCTCAACTAGATCTCTTGAGCAGTACTTC
>NA|NA|TRBJ1-1|TRBV2
CASDYATEAFF
TGTGCCAGCGACTACGCCACTGAAGCTTTCTTT
>TRBD1|once|TRBJ2-7|TRBV6-2/TRBV6-3
CASSYSSRGSYEQYF
TGTGCCAGCAGTTACTCTAGCAGGGGGTCCTACGAGCAGTACTTC
>NA|NA|TRBJ1-5|TRBV29-1
CSVALTSSNQPQHF
TGCAGCGTCGCCCTTACAAGCTCAAATCAGCCCCAGCATTTT
>TRBD1|NA|TRBJ2-4|TRBV12-3/TRBV12-4
CASSLGPQGVTKNIQYF
TGTGCCAGCAGTCTCGGGCCACAGGGGGTGACCAAAAACATTCAGTACTTC
>NA|NA|TRBJ2-6|TRBV29-1
CSAHASAGLSGANVLTF
TGCAGCGCACATGCGTCGGCAGGGCTCTCTGGGGCCAACGTCCTGACTTTC
>NA|NA|TRBJ2-7|TRBV28
CAAHGSITHEQYF
TGTGCCGCCCATGGATCCATCACCCACGAGCAGTACTTC
>NA|few|TRBJ2-5|TRBV6-2/TRBV6-3
CASGSQLAVGQETQYF
TGTGCCAGCGGGTCCCAGCTCGCGGTAGGCCAAGAGACCCAGTACTTC
>NA|few|TRBJ1-2|TRBV7-9
CASSQRENYGYTF
TGTGCCAGCAGCCAGAGGGAAAACTATGGCTACACCTTC
>NA|NA|TRBJ2-7|TRBV9
CASSPEAGLNEQYF
TGTGCCAGCAGCCCGGAGGCGGGGTTGAACGAGCAGTACTTC